The present TCR beta chain was sequenced within a study of blood T cell repertoires in COVID-19. The germline CDR1 and CDR2 sequences are SGHRS and YFSETQ. This CDR3 comprises 15 residues. V gave up 4 bases and J gave up 6 bases, with 20 bases separating them. The repertoire was sequenced with immunoSEQ multiplex PCR; TCRdb's copy has only in-frame clones and lacks some. Seen here are around 200,000 clones, 86% observed once, and the top ten hold over 3%. The chain employs TRBV5-1 and TRBJ2-7; tentative D call: TRBD2 (7 bases). Source material: PBMCs or T cells enriched from blood (not recorded which). The TCR comes from a woman aged 45-59 years in a cohort exposed to, infected with or recovered from COVID-19 (not recorded which). The CDR3 reads CASSKGGGEPTEQYF. CDR3 nucleotides: TGCGCCAGCAGCAAGGGGGGAGGGGAACCAACCGAGCAGTACTTC.